These 11 T cell receptor beta chains were all obtained from the same sample, sequenced in a study of shared clonotypes between healthy human individuals. Data came from immunoSEQ multiplex PCR; TCRdb stores just in-frame clones and leaves some out. This sample has around 980,000 clones; 75% to 85% occur once, and the top ten carry roughly 0.61%. The sequenced material came from memory CD4+ T cells from PBMCs. As for subset: CD45RA-negative fraction. These receptors were collected from a man in his late teens or twenties in good health. Some clones in this sample may be carry-over from other donors' samples.

V is TRBV7-3 and J is TRBJ1-1; 7 bases are shared with TRBD1. CDR1 and CDR2 from the germline V gene are SGHTA and FQGTGA. The CDR3 spans 14 residues. V shed 10 bases, J shed 0 bases, and the junction held 8 bases outside the gene matches. The DNA for the CDR3 is TGTGCCACCCGGAGGGGGCCTATGAACACTGAAGCTTTCTTT. As protein: CATRRGPMNTEAFF.

The chain couples TRBV29-1 to TRBJ1-5; D gene unclear. The CDR3 length is 13 residues. Germline V gene lookup returns CDR1 SQVTM and CDR2 ANQGSEA. Trimming took off 7 bases at V and 3 bases at J, with 13 bases between the two ends. For the CDR3, the DNA is TGCAGCGCATCCTGGGGTTACAATCAGCCCCAGCATTTT. Amino acids: CSASWGYNQPQHF.

The chain couples TRBV15 to TRBJ2-7, with TRBD1 matching over 8 bases. The CDR3 contains 15 residues. Germline CDR1 is LNHNV and CDR2 is YYDKDF (reference sequence). With V trimmed by 2 bases and J by 6 bases, 9 bases remained unmatched. CDR3 DNA sequence: TGTGCCACCAGCAGACAGACAGGGGTTCTTTCCGAGCAGTACTTC. It encodes CATSRQTGVLSEQYF. The full variable domain, completed using reference TRBV15 and TRBJ2-7, is DAMVIQNPRYQVTQFGKPVTLSCSQTLNHNVMYWYQQKSSQAPKLLFHYYDKDFNNEADTPDNFQSRRPNTSFCFLDIRSPGLGDTAMYLCATSRQTGVLSEQYFGPGTRLTVT.

V usage is TRBV4-1 and J usage is TRBJ1-5; D call uncertain. Trimming removed 5 bases from V and 4 bases from J, with 9 bases in between. The CDR3 loop spans 13 amino acids. Germline V lookup: CDR1 MGHRA, CDR2 YSYEKL. The CDR3 nucleotides read TGCGCCAGCAGCAGCGGGATGAATCAGCCCCAGCATTTT. Encoded protein: CASSSGMNQPQHF.

The gene calls are TRBV5-1 and TRBJ2-6, with 7 bases fitting TRBD1. Germline V lookup: CDR1 SGHRS, CDR2 YFSETQ. V dropped 4 bases and J dropped 4; count of bases not matched to a gene: 2. The CDR3 has 14 residues. CDR3 region: CASSDRAGANVLTF. DNA for the CDR3: TGCGCCAGCAGCGACAGGGCCGGGGCCAACGTCCTGACTTTC.

J is TRBJ1-5 and V is TRBV5-1, with D perhaps matching TRBD1 (5 bases). The CDR3 runs to 13 residues. Germline V lookup: CDR1 SGHRS, CDR2 YFSETQ. V gave up 4 bases and J gave up 9 bases, with 14 bases separating them. The CDR3 sequence is CASSRERDGPQHF. In DNA form, the CDR3 reads TGCGCCAGCAGCCGTGAGCGGGACGGGCCCCAGCATTTT.

This chain links TRBV19 with TRBJ2-3; 10 positions match TRBD1. The CDR3 spans 17 residues. The germline V gene encodes CDR1 LNHDA and CDR2 SQIVND (reference sequence). The V segment lost 6 bases and the J segment 4 bases; nucleotides outside the gene matches: 13. Here the CDR3 reads CASRHPRDRGNADTQYF. The CDR3 DNA sequence: TGTGCCAGTAGACACCCACGGGACAGGGGAAACGCAGATACGCAGTATTTT.

V and J are TRBV6-1 and TRBJ1-5, with D tentatively TRBD1 (6 bases). CDR1 MNHNS and CDR2 SASEGT come from the germline V gene. The ends were cut back, 7 bases at V and 3 bases at J, with 10 bases in the middle. This CDR3 contains 13 residues. CDR3 nucleotide sequence: TGTGCCAGCAACGGACAGATCAATCAGCCCCAGCATTTT. Its protein is CASNGQINQPQHF.

The J gene is TRBJ2-7, the V gene TRBV19, with D perhaps matching TRBD1 or TRBD2 (5 bases each). The CDR3 has 15 residues. Germline V gene sequence: CDR1 LNHDA, CDR2 SQIVND (reference sequence). Deletions cut 5 bases from V and 4 bases from J, with 18 bases between. DNA of the CDR3: TGTGCCAGTAGTCTGACAGCTTCCCCGGGGTACGAGCAGTACTTC. It specifies CASSLTASPGYEQYF.

The gene calls are TRBV4-1 and TRBJ2-4; no definite D call. Looked up from germline, CDR1 is MGHRA and CDR2 is YSYEKL. CDR3 size: 15 residues. V was shortened by 3 bases and J by 7 bases, with 16 bases between the two germline ends. DNA of the CDR3: TGCGCCAGCAGCCAGGCCGGCTTTCCCTCCAACATTCAGTACTTC. Translated: CASSQAGFPSNIQYF.

Note on this clone: Germline is not matched at one junction end, which may reflect a read error. Other DNA sequences in this specimen translate into the identical CDR3. The gene calls are TRBV4-1 and TRBJ1-1; D perhaps matches TRBD1 (6 bases). The germline V gene encodes CDR1 MGHRA and CDR2 YSYEKL. The CDR3 extends over 14 amino acids. The CDR3: CASSDGDMETEAFF. The CDR3, as DNA: TGCGCCAGCAGCGATGGGGACATGGAGACTGAGGCTTTCTTT.